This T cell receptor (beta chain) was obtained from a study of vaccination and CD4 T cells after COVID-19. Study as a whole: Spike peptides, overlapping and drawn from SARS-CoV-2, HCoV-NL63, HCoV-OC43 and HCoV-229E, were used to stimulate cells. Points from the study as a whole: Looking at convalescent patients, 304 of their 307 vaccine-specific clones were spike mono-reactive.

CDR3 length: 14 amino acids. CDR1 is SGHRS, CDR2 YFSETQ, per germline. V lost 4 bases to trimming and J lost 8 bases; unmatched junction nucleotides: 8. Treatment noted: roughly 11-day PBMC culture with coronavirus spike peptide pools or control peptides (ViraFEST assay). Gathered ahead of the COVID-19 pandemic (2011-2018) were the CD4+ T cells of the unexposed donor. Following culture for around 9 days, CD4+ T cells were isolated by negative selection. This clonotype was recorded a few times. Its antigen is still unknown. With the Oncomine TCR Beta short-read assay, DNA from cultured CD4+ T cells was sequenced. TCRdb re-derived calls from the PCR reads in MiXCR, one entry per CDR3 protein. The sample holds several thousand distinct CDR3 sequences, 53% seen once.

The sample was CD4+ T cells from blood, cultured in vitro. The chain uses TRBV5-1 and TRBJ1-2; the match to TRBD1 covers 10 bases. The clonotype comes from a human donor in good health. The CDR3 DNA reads TGCGCCAGCAGCCTTACTGGACAGGGGGAAGGCTACACCTTC. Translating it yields CASSLTGQGEGYTF. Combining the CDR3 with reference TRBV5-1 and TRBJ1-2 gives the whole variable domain KAGVTQTPRYLIKTRGQQVTLSCSPISGHRSVSWYQQTPGQGLQFLFEYFSETQRNKGNFPGRFSGRQFSNSRSEMNVSTLELGDSALYLCASSLTGQGEGYTFGSGTRLTVV.